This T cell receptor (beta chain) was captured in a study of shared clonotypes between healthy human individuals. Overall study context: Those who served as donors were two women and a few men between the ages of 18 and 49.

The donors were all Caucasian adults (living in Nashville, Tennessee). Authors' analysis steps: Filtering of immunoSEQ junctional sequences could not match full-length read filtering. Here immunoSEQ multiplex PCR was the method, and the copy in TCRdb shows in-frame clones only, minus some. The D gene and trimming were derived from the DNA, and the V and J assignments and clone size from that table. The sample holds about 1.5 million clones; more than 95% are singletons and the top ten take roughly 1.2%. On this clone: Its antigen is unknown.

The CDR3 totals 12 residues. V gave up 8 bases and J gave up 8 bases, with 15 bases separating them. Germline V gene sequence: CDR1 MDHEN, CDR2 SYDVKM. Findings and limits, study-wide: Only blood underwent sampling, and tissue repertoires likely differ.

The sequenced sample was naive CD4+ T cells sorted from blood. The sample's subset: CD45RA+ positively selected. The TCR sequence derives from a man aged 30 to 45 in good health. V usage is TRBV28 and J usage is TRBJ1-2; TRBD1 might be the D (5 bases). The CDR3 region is CASARGVRGYTF. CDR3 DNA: TGTGCCAGCGCCAGAGGGGTAAGGGGCTACACCTTC.